Reported below is one T cell receptor (beta chain). This table comes from immunoSEQ multiplex PCR, and its TCRdb copy is limited to in-frame clones, with some not included. Found here are about 1,500 clones, roughly four fifths of them singletons; the top ten hold about 17%. The data are from a study of T cells after posttransplantation cyclophosphamide. Busulfan-fludarabine conditioning, marrow transplant, and cyclophosphamide on days +3 and +4 were administered. The V segment lost 2 bases and the J segment 1 base; nucleotides outside the gene matches: 11. Per germline, CDR1 LGHNT and CDR2 FRNRAP. The CDR3 length is 17 residues.

The specimen was CD4+ T cells sorted from PBMCs, collected after allogeneic stem cell transplant with posttransplant cyclophosphamide. This chain connects TRBV12-5 to TRBJ2-7; 7 nucleotides agree with TRBD1. The sequence was collected from a male patient in his fifties who received an allogeneic stem cell transplant from an unrelated donor, was CMV-positive, and had acute GVHD only. Some T cells may be transferred from the graft donor. Here the CDR3 DNA reads TGTGCTAGTGGTTTGATTCCACCGGGACAGCTTTCCTACGAGCAGTACTTC. Translation: CASGLIPPGQLSYEQYF. The variable domain in full, with the rest retrieved from reference TRBV12-5 and TRBJ2-7, is DARVTQTPRHKVTEMGQEVTMRCQPILGHNTVFWYRQTMMQGLELLAYFRNRAPLDDSGMPKDRFSAEMPDATLATLKIQPSEPRDSAVYFCASGLIPPGQLSYEQYFGPGTRLTVT.